The 16 T cell receptor beta chains below were found in one sample sequenced in a study of preoperative IRX-2 immunotherapy in early breast cancer. TCRdb's table, derived via immunoSEQ multiplex PCR, lists solely in-frame clones and lacks some. The sample carries tens of thousands of clones, around 72% recorded once. Treatment described: preoperative locoregional IRX-2 cytokine immunotherapy. This specimen was lymph node tissue, taken after IRX-2 immunotherapy. These receptors came from a human donor with breast cancer.

This chain links TRBV11-3 with TRBJ2-5, with 12 nucleotides matching TRBD1. V trimming: 5 bases; J trimming: 5 bases; junction bases outside the gene matches: 9. The CDR3 runs 16 residues. Germline V gene data show CDR1 as SGHNT and CDR2 as YENEEA. The CDR3 reads CASSVRDRGRAETQYF. CDR3 DNA: TGTGCCAGCAGCGTCCGGGACAGGGGGCGAGCGGAGACCCAGTACTTC.

The chain is built from TRBV6-8 and TRBJ2-7, with D hard to call. The V end was cut by 2 bases, the J end by 2 bases, with 13 bases between. CDR3 length equals 15 residues. Germline values: CDR1 MNHGY, CDR2 SAAAGT. The CDR3 loop is CASSYDSAGTYEQYF. The CDR3, as DNA: TGTGCCAGCAGTTACGATTCCGCAGGAACCTACGAGCAGTACTTC.

The genes are TRBV7-1 and TRBJ2-7, with 12 bases aligning to TRBD2. Being an ORF, TRBV7-1 has a function that is uncertain. This CDR3 comprises 14 residues. V lost 4 bases to trimming and J lost 6 bases; unmatched junction nucleotides: 4. CDR3: CASSFSLAGGEQYF. The CDR3 DNA reads as TGTGCCAGCAGCTTTTCACTAGCGGGAGGCGAGCAGTACTTC.

The chain links TRBV6-8 to TRBJ1-1, with D tentatively TRBD1 (5 bases). Trimming removed 0 bases from V and 8 bases from J, with 10 bases in between. The germline V gene encodes CDR1 MNHGY and CDR2 SAAAGT. CDR3 length equals 13 residues. The CDR3 bases are TGTGCCAGCAGTTACTCGAGTCAGGGCGAAGCTTTCTTT. Residues: CASSYSSQGEAFF.

The chain couples TRBV6-8 to TRBJ1-5; 7 bases fit TRBD1. The CDR3 covers 15 residues. The trim removed 6 bases at V and 3 bases at J, leaving 8 bases unmatched. Germline CDR1 and CDR2: MNHGY and SAAAGT. The CDR3 DNA sequence: TGTGCCAGCAGGAACTCGGGACAGCTCAATCAGCCCCAGCATTTT. It encodes CASRNSGQLNQPQHF.

A single count supports this clone. This chain joins TRBV11-3 and TRBJ1-4; no clear D. The CDR3 contains 14 residues. In germline, CDR1 is SGHNT, CDR2 YENEEA. The V end lost 3 bases, the J end lost 7 bases, and 12 bases lay between the germline ends. The chain's CDR3 is CASSFFAGFEKLFF. The CDR3 DNA is TGTGCCAGCAGCTTTTTTGCCGGGTTTGAAAAACTGTTTTTT.

The chain links TRBV10-3 to TRBJ2-1; D is unclear. The CDR3 consists of 15 residues. From germline, CDR1 is ENHRY and CDR2 SYGVKD. V lost 0 bases to trimming and J lost 4 bases, with 10 bases between them. This CDR3 reads CAISESNQAYNEQFF. DNA of the CDR3: TGTGCCATCAGTGAGTCCAATCAGGCTTACAATGAGCAGTTCTTC.

This chain joins TRBV25-1 and TRBJ2-6; no clear D. The V gene lost 1 base and the J gene lost 2 bases, with 6 bases spanning the gap. CDR3 length: 15 residues. Germline CDR1 is MGHDK and CDR2 is SYGVNS. CDR3 bases: TGTGCCAGCAGTGAATGGAGAACTGGGGCCAACGTCCTGACTTTC. Its translation: CASSEWRTGANVLTF. The variable domain in full, with the rest retrieved from reference TRBV25-1 and TRBJ2-6, is EADIYQTPRYLVIGTGKKITLECSQTMGHDKMYWYQQDPGMELHLIHYSYGVNSTEKGDLSSESTVSRIRTEHFPLTLESARPSHTSQYLCASSEWRTGANVLTFGAGSRLTVL.

CDR3 coding DNA: TGTGCCAGCAGTTTCGGGCAGTTTGACCAGCATTTT. Translation: CASSFGQFDQHF. This chain joins TRBV28 and TRBJ1-5; D remains unclear. V gave up 3 bases and J gave up 12 bases, with 12 bases separating them. The CDR3 length is 12 residues. Germline V gene lookup returns CDR1 MDHEN and CDR2 SYDVKM.

This chain joins TRBV11-3 and TRBJ2-2; the D gene is possibly TRBD2 (5 bases). The CDR3 runs 15 residues. Per the germline V gene, CDR1 is SGHNT and CDR2 is YENEEA. Deletions cut 5 bases from V and 4 bases from J, with 14 bases between. CDR3 sequence: CASSLPRVGTGELFF. The CDR3 coding sequence is TGTGCCAGCAGCCTTCCGCGGGTGGGCACCGGGGAGCTGTTTTTT.

The chain links TRBV7-7 to TRBJ2-3; D might be TRBD2 (6 bases). Germline V lookup: CDR1 SSHAT, CDR2 FNYEAQ (reference sequence). Trimming shortened V by 4 bases and J by 6 bases, and 14 bases separated the two germline ends. CDR3 size: 14 residues. Here the CDR3 DNA reads TGTGCCAGCAGCTCACCGGGACGGGGGGATACGCAGTATTTT. It encodes CASSSPGRGDTQYF.

V gene TRBV11-3 combines with J gene TRBJ1-2, with TRBD1 matching over 8 bases. CDR3 length: 15 residues. Germline CDR1 SGHNT, CDR2 YENEEA. V trimming: 2 bases; J trimming: 5 bases; junction bases outside the gene matches: 7. Here the CDR3 reads CASSLSGQGGYGYTF. The CDR3 DNA follows: TGTGCCAGCAGCTTATCTGGACAGGGAGGGTATGGCTACACCTTC.

This chain links TRBV10-2 with TRBJ2-7; possible D gene TRBD2, 5 bases. The CDR3 runs to 15 residues. Germline values: CDR1 WSHSY, CDR2 SAAADI. V gave up 4 bases and J gave up 1 base, with 14 bases separating them. The CDR3 region is CASSATIPGSYEQYF. CDR3 nucleotide sequence: TGCGCCAGCAGTGCGACTATTCCTGGATCCTACGAGCAGTACTTC.

This sequence joins TRBV11-3 and TRBJ2-1; possible D gene TRBD1, 6 bases. V gave up 5 bases and J gave up 5 bases, with 16 bases separating them. CDR3 length equals 15 residues. Germline CDR1 is SGHNT and CDR2 is YENEEA. The CDR3 spells CASSPTGYQNNEQFF. In DNA, the CDR3 is TGTGCCAGCAGCCCCACAGGGTACCAGAACAATGAGCAGTTCTTC.

The CDR3 sequence is CASSQALAGVYEQYF. The CDR3, as DNA: TGTGCCAGCAGCCAAGCACTAGCGGGAGTATACGAGCAGTACTTC. The rearrangement uses TRBV14 and TRBJ2-7, with 11 bases aligning to TRBD2. In germline, CDR1 is SGHDN, CDR2 FVKESK. V lost 1 base, J lost 4 bases, and 3 bases stayed unmatched. This CDR3 is built from 15 residues.

J is TRBJ1-1 and V is TRBV29-1; D unresolved. The CDR3 length is 12 residues. Trimming left V 7 bases short and J 4 bases short, with 13 bases between. Germline V lookup: CDR1 SQVTM, CDR2 ANQGSEA. The CDR3 loop reads CSAGYTGTEAFF. The CDR3 DNA is TGCAGCGCGGGGTACACGGGCACTGAAGCTTTCTTT.